The rows below give T cell receptor beta chains drawn from one sample of a study of T cell responses to AZD1222 COVID-19 vaccine. TCRdb keeps only in-frame clones here, not all; method: immunoSEQ multiplex PCR. The sample lists about 180,000 clones, 85% to 95% occurring once. This material consisted of peripheral blood, taken 28 days after the second AZD1222 dose. These receptors were collected from an adult who received the AZD1222 COVID-19 vaccine. The CDR3 runs from the conserved cysteine through the conserved F or W. D genes are given only for firm matches. Only some rows state a clone size, as once, few, many or a class for expanded clones.

clone size | J gene | D gene | V gene | CDR3 protein | CDR3 DNA
- | TRBJ2-6 | TRBD1 | TRBV7-9 | CASSLLHGQGESGANVLTF | TGTGCCAGCAGCTTACTACACGGGCAGGGGGAGTCAGGGGCCAACGTCCTGACTTTC
- | TRBJ1-1 | - | TRBV5-1 | CASSLGMVTEAFF | TGCGCCAGCAGCTTGGGAATGGTCACTGAAGCTTTCTTT
- | TRBJ2-1 | - | TRBV25-1 | CASTTEGTLNEQFF | TGTGCCAGCACCACTGAGGGAACCCTCAATGAGCAGTTCTTC
- | TRBJ1-3 | - | TRBV19 | CASSPLSVPGNTIYF | TGTGCCAGTAGTCCTCTGAGTGTACCTGGAAACACCATATATTTT
once | TRBJ2-3 | - | TRBV2 | CASSEPNDLVEGASTDTQYF | TGTGCCAGCAGTGAACCAAATGACCTCGTGGAGGGGGCTAGCACAGATACGCAGTATTTT
- | TRBJ1-1 | - | TRBV3-1/TRBV3-2 | CASSHSGTVNTEAFF | TGTGCCAGCAGTCACTCCGGGACGGTGAACACTGAAGCTTTCTTT
- | TRBJ1-5 | - | TRBV27 | CASRPAYSNQPQHF | TGTGCCAGCCGCCCAGCGTATAGCAATCAGCCCCAGCATTTT
- | TRBJ2-7 | - | TRBV5-5 | CASSFLVTYEQYF | TGTGCCAGCAGCTTTTTGGTTACGTACGAGCAGTACTTC
- | TRBJ1-1 | TRBD1 | TRBV6-5 | CASSSRVGQRAFF | TGTGCCAGCAGTTCGCGGGTGGGACAGAGGGCTTTCTTT
- | TRBJ2-1 | TRBD2 | TRBV5-4 | CASSSSPAGGHNEQFF | TGTGCCAGCAGCTCCTCTCCCGCGGGAGGGCACAATGAGCAGTTCTTC
- | TRBJ2-3 | TRBD2 | TRBV27 | CASLSSSGSGTDTQYF | TGTGCCAGCCTCTCCTCTAGCGGGAGTGGCACAGATACGCAGTATTTT
- | TRBJ2-5 | TRBD2 | TRBV5-6 | CASSLGDYLQETQYF | TGTGCCAGCAGCTTAGGGGACTACCTCCAAGAGACCCAGTACTTC
- | TRBJ1-6 | - | TRBV6-2/TRBV6-3 | CASSQNPGPRPLHF | TGTGCCAGCAGTCAAAATCCGGGACCGAGACCCCTCCACTTT
- | TRBJ2-1 | TRBD1 | TRBV7-3 | CASSAQQGSEQFF | TGTGCCAGCAGCGCACAACAGGGGTCTGAGCAGTTCTTC
- | TRBJ1-3 | - | TRBV29-1 | CSVAVGPGNTIYF | TGCAGCGTTGCGGTAGGCCCTGGAAACACCATATATTTT
- | TRBJ2-3 | - | TRBV18 | CASSPPVDGMVNADTQYF | TGTGCCAGCTCACCGCCCGTGGACGGAATGGTGAATGCAGATACGCAGTATTTT
- | TRBJ2-2 | TRBD2 | TRBV2 | CASSEETSGGTGELFF | TGTGCCAGCAGTGAGGAGACTAGCGGGGGAACCGGGGAGCTGTTTTTT
- | TRBJ1-2 | - | TRBV4-1 | CASSQIRGGYGYTF | TGCGCCAGCAGCCAAATAAGGGGAGGATATGGCTACACCTTC
- | TRBJ1-2 | - | TRBV30 | CAWRGHGGYYGYTF | TGTGCCTGGAGGGGACACGGCGGGTACTATGGCTACACCTTC
- | TRBJ2-7 | - | TRBV2 | CASSGDNSYEQYF | TGTGCCAGCAGTGGGGACAATTCCTACGAGCAGTACTTC
once | TRBJ2-7 | - | TRBV7-8 | CASMGIAYEQYF | TGTGCCAGCATGGGGATCGCCTACGAGCAGTACTTC
- | TRBJ2-6 | - | TRBV12-5 | CASSGDSGANVLTF | TGTGCTAGCTCAGGGGATTCAGGGGCCAACGTCCTGACTTTC
- | TRBJ2-1 | TRBD2 | TRBV11-2 | CASRLAGGKGEQFF | TGTGCCAGCAGACTAGCGGGGGGAAAGGGGGAGCAGTTCTTC
- | TRBJ1-6 | - | TRBV7-2 | CASSLVIRGTYNSPLHF | TGTGCCAGCAGCTTAGTGATAAGGGGCACCTATAATTCACCCCTCCACTTT
- | TRBJ1-2 | - | TRBV6-5 | CASSSPRRGNYGYTF | TGTGCCAGCAGTTCCCCGAGAAGGGGGAACTATGGCTACACCTTC
- | TRBJ2-3 | - | TRBV7-2 | CASSPSTDTQYF | TGTGCCAGCAGTCCTAGCACAGATACGCAGTATTTT
- | TRBJ1-5 | - | TRBV19 | CASSILAGVSGQPQHF | TGTGCCAGTAGTATTCTAGCGGGGGTCTCGGGTCAGCCCCAGCATTTT
- | TRBJ1-3 | TRBD1 | TRBV2 | CASSEQTGVAGNTIYF | TGTGCCAGCAGCGAACAAACAGGGGTAGCTGGAAACACCATATATTTT
- | TRBJ1-5 | TRBD1 | TRBV27 | CASRSGQISSNQPQHF | TGTGCCAGCAGGTCGGGACAGATCAGCAGCAATCAGCCCCAGCATTTT
- | TRBJ1-1 | - | TRBV6-2/TRBV6-3 | CASSPGSIGEAFF | TGTGCCAGCAGCCCCGGGTCCATCGGCGAAGCTTTCTTT
once | TRBJ2-5 | TRBD2 | TRBV7-9 | CASSPGGEETQYF | TGTGCCAGCAGCCCGGGAGGGGAAGAGACCCAGTACTTC
- | TRBJ2-2 | TRBD1 | TRBV25-1 | CASSPRTGTNTGELFF | TGTGCCAGCAGTCCCCGGACAGGGACGAACACCGGGGAGCTGTTTTTT
- | TRBJ2-3 | - | TRBV29-1 | CSVSPGSDTQYF | TGCAGCGTCTCCCCGGGGTCAGATACGCAGTATTTT
- | TRBJ1-1 | - | TRBV13 | CASSIGANTEAFF | TGTGCCAGCAGTATAGGTGCGAACACTGAAGCTTTCTTT
- | TRBJ1-4 | TRBD1 | TRBV19 | CARPGQLFF | TGTGCCAGGCCGGGACAGCTGTTTTTT
- | TRBJ1-4 | - | TRBV5-1 | CASNTVPGEKLFF | TGCGCCAGCAACACGGTCCCCGGGGAAAAACTGTTTTTT
- | TRBJ1-1 | - | TRBV3-1/TRBV3-2 | CASSQYSGTEAFF | TGTGCCAGCAGCCAGTATTCTGGCACTGAAGCTTTCTTT
- | TRBJ1-6 | TRBD1 | TRBV5-1 | CASSLGTGGDSPLHF | TGCGCCAGCAGCTTGGGGACAGGGGGGGATTCACCCCTCCACTTT
- | TRBJ1-1 | - | TRBV20-1 | CSAQRDTEAFF | TGCAGTGCCCAAAGAGACACTGAAGCTTTCTTT
- | TRBJ1-1 | - | TRBV7-9 | CASSPFPAFF | TGTGCCAGCAGCCCCTTTCCAGCTTTCTTT
- | TRBJ1-2 | - | TRBV6-4 | CASSDTWGSNYGYTF | TGTGCCAGCAGTGACACTTGGGGCTCTAACTATGGCTACACCTTC
- | TRBJ2-1 | TRBD2 | TRBV27 | CASSLLVLPTSGAEQFF | TGTGCCAGCAGTTTATTAGTTCTACCGACTAGCGGGGCTGAGCAGTTCTTC
- | TRBJ1-2 | - | TRBV9 | CASSVRSANYGYTF | TGTGCCAGCAGCGTAAGGTCGGCTAACTATGGCTACACCTTC
- | TRBJ1-3 | - | TRBV7-8 | CASSSSRVTYSGNTIYF | TGTGCCAGCAGCTCGAGCCGAGTAACTTACTCTGGAAACACCATATATTTT
- | TRBJ1-2 | - | TRBV14 | CASSQDGYYGYTF | TGTGCCAGCAGCCAAGACGGATACTATGGCTACACCTTC
- | TRBJ1-5 | - | TRBV18 | CASSPPDSLANNQPQHF | TGTGCCAGCTCACCACCTGACAGCCTAGCAAACAATCAGCCCCAGCATTTT